This T cell receptor (beta chain) was identified during a study of blood T cell repertoires in COVID-19. Resolution of symptoms, clearance, or two negative PCRs was present in recovered Cohort 3 donors. V lost 6 bases, J lost 6 bases, and 19 bases lay in between. The CDR3 sequence is 14 residues long. Looked up from germline, CDR1 is SQVTM and CDR2 is ANQGSEA. Assay: immunoSEQ multiplex PCR; the TCRdb copy retains only in-frame clones and omits some. The sample has about 440,000 clones, 90% seen once. The chain has TRBV29-1 and TRBJ2-3; weak D call: TRBD2 (6 bases). This receptor was identified in a man younger than 30 who had recovered from COVID-19. Sequencing input: PBMCs or T cells enriched from blood (not recorded which). The DNA of the CDR3 is TGCAGCGTCCGACGGGAGCCTGAGTCGGATACGCAGTATTTT. This translates into CSVRREPESDTQYF.